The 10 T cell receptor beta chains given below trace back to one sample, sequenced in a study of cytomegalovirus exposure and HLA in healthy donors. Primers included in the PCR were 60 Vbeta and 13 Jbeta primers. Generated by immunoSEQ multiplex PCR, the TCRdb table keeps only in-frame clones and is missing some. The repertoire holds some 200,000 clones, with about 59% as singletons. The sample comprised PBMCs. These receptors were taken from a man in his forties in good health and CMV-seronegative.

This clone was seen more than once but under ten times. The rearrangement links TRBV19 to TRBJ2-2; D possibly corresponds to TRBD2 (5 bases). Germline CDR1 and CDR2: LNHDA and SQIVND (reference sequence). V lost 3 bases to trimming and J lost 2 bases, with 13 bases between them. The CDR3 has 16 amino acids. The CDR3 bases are TGTGCCAGTAGTATGAAGCGGAGAGTTAACACCGGGGAGCTGTTTTTT. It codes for CASSMKRRVNTGELFF. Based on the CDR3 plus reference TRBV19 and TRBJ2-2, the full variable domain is DGGITQSPKYLFRKEGQNVTLSCEQNLNHDAMYWYRQDPGQGLRLIYYSQIVNDFQKGDIAEGYSVSREKKESFPLTVTSAQKNPTAFYLCASSMKRRVNTGELFFGEGSRLTVL.

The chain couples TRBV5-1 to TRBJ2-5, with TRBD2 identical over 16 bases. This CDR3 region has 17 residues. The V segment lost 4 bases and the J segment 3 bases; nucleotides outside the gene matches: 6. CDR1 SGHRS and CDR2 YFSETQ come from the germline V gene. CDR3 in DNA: TGCGCCAGCAGCCCGGGACTAGCGGGGGGGCCTGAAGAGACCCAGTACTTC. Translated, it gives CASSPGLAGGPEETQYF.

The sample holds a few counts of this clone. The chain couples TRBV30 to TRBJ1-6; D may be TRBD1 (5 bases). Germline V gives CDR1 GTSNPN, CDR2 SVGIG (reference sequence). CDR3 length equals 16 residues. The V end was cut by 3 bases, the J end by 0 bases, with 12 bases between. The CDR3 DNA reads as TGTGCCTGGAGCCCCAGGGCCTTCTCCTATAATTCACCCCTCCACTTT. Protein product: CAWSPRAFSYNSPLHF.

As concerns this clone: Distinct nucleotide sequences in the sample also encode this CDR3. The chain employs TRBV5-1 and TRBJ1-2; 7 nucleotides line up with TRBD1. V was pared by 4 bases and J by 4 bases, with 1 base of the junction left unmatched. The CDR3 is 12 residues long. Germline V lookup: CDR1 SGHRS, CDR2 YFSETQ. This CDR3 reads CASSGDSYGYTF. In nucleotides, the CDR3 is TGCGCCAGCAGCGGGGACAGCTATGGCTACACCTTC.

CDR3 amino acids: CSVRTGDSYEQYF. The CDR3 region has the DNA TGCAGCGTTCGGACAGGGGACTCCTACGAGCAGTACTTC. The genes are TRBV29-1 and TRBJ2-7, with TRBD1 matching 9 bases. Germline trimming cut 5 bases from V and 0 bases from J; bases unmatched to any gene: 2. This CDR3 is 13 amino acids long. The V gene's germline CDR1 is SQVTM and CDR2 ANQGSEA.

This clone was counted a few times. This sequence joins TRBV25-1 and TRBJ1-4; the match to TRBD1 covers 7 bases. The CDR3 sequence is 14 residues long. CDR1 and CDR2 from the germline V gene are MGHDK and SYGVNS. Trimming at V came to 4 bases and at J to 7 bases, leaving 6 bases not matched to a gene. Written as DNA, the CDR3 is TGTGCCAGCAGTGCATACAGGGGACCTGAAAAACTGTTTTTT. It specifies CASSAYRGPEKLFF.

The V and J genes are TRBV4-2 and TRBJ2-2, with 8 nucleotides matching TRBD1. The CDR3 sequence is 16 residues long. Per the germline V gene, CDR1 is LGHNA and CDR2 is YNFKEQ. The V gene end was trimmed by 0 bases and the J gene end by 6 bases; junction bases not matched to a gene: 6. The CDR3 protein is CASSQEGAGGSGELFF. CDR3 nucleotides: TGTGCCAGCAGCCAAGAGGGGGCAGGGGGCTCCGGGGAGCTGTTTTTT.

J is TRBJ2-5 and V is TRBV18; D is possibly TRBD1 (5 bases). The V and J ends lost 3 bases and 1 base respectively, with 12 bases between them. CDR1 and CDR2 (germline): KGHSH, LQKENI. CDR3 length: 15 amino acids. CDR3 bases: TGTGCCAGCTCACCGCTCCGGCAGGGCCAAGAGACCCAGTACTTC. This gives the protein CASSPLRQGQETQYF.

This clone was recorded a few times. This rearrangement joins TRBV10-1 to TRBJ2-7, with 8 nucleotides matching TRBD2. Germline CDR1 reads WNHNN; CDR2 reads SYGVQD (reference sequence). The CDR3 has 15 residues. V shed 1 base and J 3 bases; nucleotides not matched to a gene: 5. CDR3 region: CASSEWLAGVYEQYF. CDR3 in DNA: TGCGCCAGCAGTGAGTGGCTAGCGGGTGTCTACGAGCAGTACTTC.

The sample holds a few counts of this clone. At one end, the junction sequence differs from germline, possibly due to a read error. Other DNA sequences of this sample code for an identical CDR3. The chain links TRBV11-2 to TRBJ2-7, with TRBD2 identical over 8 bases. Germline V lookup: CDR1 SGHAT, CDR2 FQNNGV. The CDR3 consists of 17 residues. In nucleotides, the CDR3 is TGTGCCAGCAGCTTAGAGGCGGGGGGAGGGGTCGCCTATGAGCAGTACTTC. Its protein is CASSLEAGGGVAYEQYF.